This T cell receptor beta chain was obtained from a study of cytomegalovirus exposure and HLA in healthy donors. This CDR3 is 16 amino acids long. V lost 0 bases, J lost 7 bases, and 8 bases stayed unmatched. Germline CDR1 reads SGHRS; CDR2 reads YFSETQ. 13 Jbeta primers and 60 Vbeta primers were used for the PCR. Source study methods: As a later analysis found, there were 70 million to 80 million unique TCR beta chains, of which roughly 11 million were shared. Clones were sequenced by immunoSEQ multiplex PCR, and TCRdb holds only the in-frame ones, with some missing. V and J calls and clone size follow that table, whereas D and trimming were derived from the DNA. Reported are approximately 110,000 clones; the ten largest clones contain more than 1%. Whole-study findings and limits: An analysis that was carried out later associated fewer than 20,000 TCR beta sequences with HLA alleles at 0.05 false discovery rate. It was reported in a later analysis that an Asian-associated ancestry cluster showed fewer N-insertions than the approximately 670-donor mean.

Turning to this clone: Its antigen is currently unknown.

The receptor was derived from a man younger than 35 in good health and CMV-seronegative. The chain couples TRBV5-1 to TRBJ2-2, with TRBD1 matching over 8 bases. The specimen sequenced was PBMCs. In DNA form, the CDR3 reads TGCGCCAGCAGCTTGGGGGACAGGCTGTTGGGCGGGGAGCTGTTTTTT. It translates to CASSLGDRLLGGELFF.